This T cell receptor (beta chain) came from a study of T cell repertoires in cytomegalovirus infection. Study-level background: Recently described HLA-C-restricted plus well-studied HLA-B-restricted CMV epitopes were used. In public TCR beta signatures, there were indications of both CMV infection and matching HLA type. Study-wide findings and caveats: The ex vivo response showed dominance by HLA-C-restricted CMV-specific TCR beta clonotypes. Cumulated frequencies of public TCR beta families served to identify carriers of CMV plus the relevant HLA.

The CDR3 runs 14 residues. V was cut by 4 bases and J by 6 bases, with 15 bases left in between. Germline CDR1 and CDR2: SEHNR and FQNEAQ (reference sequence). TCRdb reanalysed the reads using MiXCR and keeps one entry per CDR3 protein. This table holds about 770,000 distinct CDR3 sequences, 29% found once. This clonotype turned up a few times. Its antigen is still unknown. The chain carries TRBV7-9 and TRBJ1-2, with a possible D match to TRBD1 (5 bases). The sequencing here drew on cultured CD8+ T cells from PBMCs, taken from culture after CMV antigen stimulation. This TCR came from a human donor in good health (CMV status not recorded). Some clones in this sample may be carry-over from other donors' samples. In DNA form, the CDR3 reads TGTGCCAGCAGCTCCCCGGACGAGGGGAATGGCTACACCTTC. Its protein product is CASSSPDEGNGYTF. Using reference TRBV7-9 and TRBJ1-2 for the parts outside the CDR3, the full variable domain is DTGVSQNPRHKITKRGQNVTFRCDPISEHNRLYWYRQTLGQGPEFLTYFQNEAQLEKSRLLSDRFSAERPKGSFSTLEIQRTEQGDSAMYLCASSSPDEGNGYTFGSGTRLTVV.